Below are 24 T cell receptor beta chains sequenced from a single sample in a study of blood T cell repertoires in COVID-19. Sequencing used immunoSEQ multiplex PCR; TCRdb keeps in-frame clones, though not all of them. The table has some 200,000 clones, around nine tenths seen once. Sequencing input: peripheral blood. These receptors were obtained from a man between 18 and 35 years old with active or convalescent COVID-19.

V gene TRBV20-1 combines with J gene TRBJ2-7, with 7 bases identical to TRBD2. The CDR3 spans 14 residues. Germline V gene lookup returns CDR1 DFQATT and CDR2 SNEGSKA (reference sequence). Unmatched junction bases numbered 9, after V lost 6 bases and J lost 1 base. CDR3 region: CSASQGSGSYEQYF. CDR3 DNA: TGCAGTGCCAGTCAGGGTAGCGGGTCCTACGAGCAGTACTTC.

The CDR3 is CASSLEGARTGELFF. The CDR3, as DNA: TGTGCCAGCAGCCTGGAGGGGGCGCGGACCGGGGAGCTGTTTTTT. This chain joins TRBV7-3 and TRBJ2-2; D is perhaps TRBD1 (7 bases). Germline CDR1 and CDR2: SGHTA and FQGTGA. The CDR3 contains 15 residues. V was trimmed by 5 bases and J by 5 bases, leaving 15 bases between them.

V gene TRBV3-1 (or the pseudogene TRBV3-2) combines with J gene TRBJ2-7, with 12 bases fitting TRBD1. Germline trimming cut 4 bases from V and 0 bases from J; bases unmatched to any gene: 4. This CDR3 has 16 amino acids. Germline CDR1 reads LGHDT; CDR2 reads YNNKEL (reference sequence). The CDR3 DNA reads as TGTGCCAGCAGCCTGGGGACAGGGGGCGGCTCCTACGAGCAGTACTTC. Its protein is CASSLGTGGGSYEQYF.

The rearrangement uses TRBV7-3 and TRBJ2-7, with 7 nucleotides matching TRBD2. V trimming: 0 bases; J trimming: 6 bases; junction bases outside the gene matches: 14. The germline gives CDR1 SGHTA, CDR2 FQGTGA. There are 17 residues in the CDR3. CDR3 sequence reads: CASSLTSSPGGLGEQYF. The DNA for the CDR3 is TGTGCCAGCAGCTTAACGTCTTCCCCGGGGGGACTTGGCGAGCAGTACTTC. Using reference TRBV7-3 and TRBJ2-7 for the parts outside the CDR3, the full variable domain is GAGVSQTPSNKVTEKGKYVELRCDPISGHTALYWYRQSLGQGPEFLIYFQGTGAADDSGLPNDRFFAVRPEGSVSTLKIQRTERGDSAVYLCASSLTSSPGGLGEQYFGPGTRLTVT.

The gene calls are TRBV10-3 and TRBJ1-2; TRBD1 aligns across 9 bases. CDR3 length: 14 amino acids. Trimming took 4 bases from V and 8 from J; bases not matched to a gene: 8. Germline CDR1 reads ENHRY; CDR2 reads SYGVKD. CDR3 region: CAISVGQGLGGYTF. In DNA, the CDR3 is TGTGCCATCAGTGTTGGACAGGGGTTAGGCGGCTACACCTTC.

The V and J genes are TRBV5-3 and TRBJ1-5; 8 nucleotides align to TRBD1. TRBV5-3 carries the ORF label, with uncertain function. The V segment lost 8 bases and the J segment 0 bases; nucleotides outside the gene matches: 10. The CDR3 contains 16 residues. The CDR3 DNA sequence: TGTGCCAGCTCGGACAGGGTTCCTTATAGCAATCAGCCCCAGCATTTT. This codes for CASSDRVPYSNQPQHF.

V is TRBV5-1 and J is TRBJ1-1; tentatively, D is TRBD1 (5 bases). There are 14 residues in the CDR3. CDR1 is SGHRS, CDR2 YFSETQ, per germline. Trimming left V 3 bases short and J 1 base short, with 10 bases between. In nucleotides, the CDR3 is TGCGCCAGCAGCTACCAGGGTACGAACACTGAAGCTTTCTTT. It encodes CASSYQGTNTEAFF.

CDR3 in DNA: TGTGCCAGCAGCGTAAGCTTCGCAACCCTAAATGAGCAGTTCTTC. Its protein is CASSVSFATLNEQFF. The chain employs TRBV9 and TRBJ2-1; no firm D call. There are 15 residues in the CDR3. Germline CDR1 and CDR2: SGDLS and YYNGEE. V was shortened by 1 base and J by 7 bases, with 15 bases between the two germline ends. The whole variable domain, filled in from reference TRBV9 and TRBJ2-1, reads DSGVTQTPKHLITATGQRVTLRCSPRSGDLSVYWYQQSLDQGLQFLIQYYNGEERAKGNILERFSAQQFPDLHSELNLSSLELGDSALYFCASSVSFATLNEQFFGPGTRLTVL.

Only a few counts were recorded for this clone. The chain links TRBV6-5 to TRBJ1-6, with TRBD1 identical over 9 bases. The V and J ends lost 10 bases and 10 bases, in that order; junction bases with no gene match: 11. In germline, CDR1 is MNHEY, CDR2 SVGAGI. The CDR3 covers 14 residues. In DNA, the CDR3 is TGTGCCACCCGAACAGGGGGCTCGGCGTCACCCCTCCACTTT. As protein: CATRTGGSASPLHF.

The V and J genes are TRBV23-1 and TRBJ2-5; 9 nucleotides line up with TRBD1. TRBV23-1 is placed among ORFs of uncertain function. The V gene end was trimmed by 2 bases and the J gene end by 5 bases; junction bases not matched to a gene: 6. The CDR3 is made up of 15 amino acids. This chain's CDR3 is CASSQRDRAWETQYF. The CDR3 DNA is TGCGCCAGCAGTCAACGGGACAGGGCGTGGGAGACCCAGTACTTC.

The chain carries TRBV30 and TRBJ2-1; D not resolved. This CDR3 is 12 amino acids long. Trimming left V 5 bases short and J 8 bases short, with 13 bases between. In germline, CDR1 is GTSNPN, CDR2 SVGIG (reference sequence). The CDR3 nucleotides are TGTGCCTGGGGGATCCCCCGAGATGAGCAGTTCTTC. Encoded protein: CAWGIPRDEQFF.

This chain joins TRBV6-5 and TRBJ1-5; TRBD1 matches 8 bases. The V gene end was trimmed by 10 bases and the J gene end by 6 bases; junction bases not matched to a gene: 5. Per germline, CDR1 MNHEY and CDR2 SVGAGI. This CDR3 has 12 amino acids. CDR3 in amino acids: CAIGQGSQPQHF. CDR3 DNA sequence: TGTGCCATTGGACAGGGCAGTCAGCCCCAGCATTTT.

This clone has a handful of counts. The chain combines TRBV6-2 or TRBV6-3 with TRBJ2-3, with TRBD2 matching over 9 bases. Germline values: CDR1 MNHEY, CDR2 SVGEGT. J gave up 2 bases and V 0 bases, and 12 bases lay outside the gene matches. The CDR3 loop spans 19 amino acids. The CDR3 loop is CASSYSATSGHSFTDTQYF. CDR3 sequence (DNA): TGTGCCAGCAGTTACTCCGCAACTAGCGGGCACTCGTTCACAGATACGCAGTATTTT.

This clone was detected once. The V gene is TRBV6-6, the J gene TRBJ2-7; 9 bases fit TRBD1. The germline gives CDR1 MNHNY, CDR2 SVGAGI (reference sequence). There are 14 residues in the CDR3. V lost 7 bases to trimming and J lost 4 bases; unmatched junction nucleotides: 8. CDR3 in amino acids: CASNRGHSVYEQYF. The CDR3 region has the DNA TGTGCCAGCAACAGGGGGCACTCCGTATACGAGCAGTACTTC.

The CDR3 region is CSGSTGSGYTF. CDR3 sequence (DNA): TGCAGCGGTTCCACAGGGTCCGGCTACACCTTC. The genes are TRBV29-1 and TRBJ1-2; a possible D gene is TRBD1 (6 bases). V lost 7 bases, J lost 8 bases, and 14 bases lay in between. The CDR3 length is 11 residues. The germline V gene has CDR1 SQVTM and CDR2 ANQGSEA.

The chain has TRBV6-5 and TRBJ1-1; the match to TRBD1 covers 8 bases. Germline CDR1 and CDR2: MNHEY and SVGAGI. The V segment lost 6 bases and the J segment 2 bases; nucleotides outside the gene matches: 5. The CDR3 runs 14 residues. For the CDR3, the DNA is TGTGCCAGCAGGCGGACAGGGAGAAACACTGAAGCTTTCTTT. Its translation is CASRRTGRNTEAFF.

The chain combines TRBV5-6 with TRBJ2-7; possible D gene TRBD2, 5 bases. The V gene lost 0 bases and the J gene lost 4 bases, with 23 bases spanning the gap. Germline-derived CDR1 and CDR2 are SGHDT and YYEEEE. CDR3 length: 18 residues. The CDR3 DNA reads as TGTGCCAGCAGCTTGGAAGGTAGCGAGAGTAAATATTTATACGAGCAGTACTTC. It translates to CASSLEGSESKYLYEQYF. The variable domain in full, completed from reference TRBV5-6 and TRBJ2-7, reads DAGVTQSPTHLIKTRGQQVTLRCSPKSGHDTVSWYQQALGQGPQFIFQYYEEEERQRGNFPDRFSGHQFPNYSSELNVNALLLGDSALYLCASSLEGSESKYLYEQYFGPGTRLTVT.

This chain links TRBV25-1 with TRBJ2-3; 7 bases fit TRBD1. Germline CDR1 reads MGHDK; CDR2 reads SYGVNS. V dropped 0 bases and J dropped 1; count of bases not matched to a gene: 1. The CDR3 consists of 15 residues. CDR3 in DNA: TGTGCCAGCAGTGAATATACAGGGGGCACAGATACGCAGTATTTT. It yields the protein CASSEYTGGTDTQYF.

The rearrangement uses TRBV11-2 and TRBJ2-1, with 9 bases lining up with TRBD2. The CDR3 has 16 amino acids. CDR1 and CDR2 (germline): SGHAT, FQNNGV. V lost 5 bases, J lost 3 bases, and 8 bases stayed unmatched. The CDR3 nucleotides are TGTGCCAGCAGCCCAAGAAGCGGGAGGAACTACAATGAGCAGTTCTTC. It encodes CASSPRSGRNYNEQFF.

The rearrangement uses TRBV11-3 and TRBJ2-1; no definite D call. V shed 3 bases and J shed 5 bases, with 8 bases lying between them. Germline V lookup: CDR1 SGHNT, CDR2 YENEEA. The CDR3 is 13 residues long. The CDR3 DNA sequence: TGTGCCAGCAGCTTCCCAGGCGACAATGAGCAGTTCTTC. It is translated as CASSFPGDNEQFF.

This chain joins TRBV5-1 and TRBJ2-7; TRBD2 aligns across 11 bases. CDR3 length: 15 amino acids. V was pared by 2 bases and J by 2 bases, with 3 bases of the junction left unmatched. The V gene's germline CDR1 is SGHRS and CDR2 YFSETQ. CDR3 amino acids: CASSFTSGGTYEQYF. CDR3 in DNA: TGCGCCAGCAGCTTCACTAGCGGGGGCACCTACGAGCAGTACTTC.

The chain carries TRBV19 and TRBJ1-1; a weak D match, TRBD1 (5 bases). Germline V lookup: CDR1 LNHDA, CDR2 SQIVND (reference sequence). CDR3 length equals 13 residues. V lost 7 bases to trimming and J lost 4 bases, with 13 bases between them. The CDR3 DNA reads TGTGCCAGTACCCATTCGGGGGGCACTGAAGCTTTCTTT. Its protein is CASTHSGGTEAFF.

The chain recombines TRBV13 with TRBJ2-3; TRBD2 matches at 10 bases. Germline V gives CDR1 PRHDT, CDR2 FYEKMQ (reference sequence). The CDR3 consists of 14 residues. Trimming removed 8 bases from V and 8 bases from J; junction bases left unmatched: 10. As DNA, the CDR3 is TGTGCCAGCGTGTCTAGCGGGAGCGTCCGTACGCAGTATTTT. It translates to CASVSSGSVRTQYF.

This clone came up once. This rearrangement joins TRBV19 to TRBJ1-2; D is uncertain. Germline lookup yields CDR1 LNHDA and CDR2 SQIVND (reference sequence). V shed 5 bases and J shed 2 bases, with 9 bases lying between them. This CDR3 comprises 13 residues. CDR3 bases: TGTGCCAGTAGTTCGCCAGAAAACTATGGCTACACCTTC. Translation: CASSSPENYGYTF.